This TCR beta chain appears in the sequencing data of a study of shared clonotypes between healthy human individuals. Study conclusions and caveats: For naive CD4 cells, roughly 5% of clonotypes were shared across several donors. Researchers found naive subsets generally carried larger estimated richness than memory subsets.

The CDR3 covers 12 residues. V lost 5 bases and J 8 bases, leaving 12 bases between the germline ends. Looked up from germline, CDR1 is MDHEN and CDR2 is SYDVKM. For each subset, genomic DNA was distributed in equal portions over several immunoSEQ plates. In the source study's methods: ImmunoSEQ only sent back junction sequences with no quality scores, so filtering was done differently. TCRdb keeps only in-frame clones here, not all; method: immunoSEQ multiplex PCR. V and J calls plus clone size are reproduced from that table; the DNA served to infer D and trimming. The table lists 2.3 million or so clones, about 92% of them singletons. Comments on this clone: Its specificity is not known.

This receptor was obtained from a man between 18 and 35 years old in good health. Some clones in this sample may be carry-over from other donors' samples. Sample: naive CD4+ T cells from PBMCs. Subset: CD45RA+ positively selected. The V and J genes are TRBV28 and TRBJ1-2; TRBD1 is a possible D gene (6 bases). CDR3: CASSPRTEGYTF. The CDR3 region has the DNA TGTGCCAGCAGTCCGCGGACAGAAGGCTACACCTTC.